These T cell receptor beta chains were read from a single sample in a study of neurological immune-mediated disorders. MiXCR, applied by TCRdb to the 5' RACE reads, yields one record per CDR3 protein. The sample carries tens of thousands of distinct CDR3 sequences, around 7.8% recorded once. The source material was PBMCs. The receptor source for this set is a woman aged 35 to 49 in good health. CDR3s include the opening cysteine and the closing phenylalanine or tryptophan. A D gene is named only where the DNA matches it firmly. Rows give clone size only sometimes, using once, few, many, or a class for an expanded clone.

CDR3nt: TGTGCCAGCAGTGAAGGTATCAGGAAGGGGGGTGCCGAGCAGTACTTC
CDR3aa: CASSEGIRKGGAEQYF
abundance: .
v_gene: TRBV6-1
d_gene: .
j_gene: TRBJ2-7

CDR3nt: TGTGCCAGCAGCTTTAGCGGGAGCTACGAGCAGTACTTC
CDR3aa: CASSFSGSYEQYF
abundance: many
v_gene: TRBV5-5
d_gene: TRBD2
j_gene: TRBJ2-7

CDR3nt: TGTGCCAGCAGTTACTCGGCGTCTAGCGAGATCCGGTATTTT
CDR3aa: CASSYSASSEIRYF
abundance: many
v_gene: TRBV6-5
d_gene: .
j_gene: TRBJ2-3

CDR3nt: TGTGCCAGCAGCCCCCCGGGGGGGATCACCGGGGAGCTGTTTTTT
CDR3aa: CASSPPGGITGELFF
abundance: few
v_gene: TRBV7-2
d_gene: TRBD2
j_gene: TRBJ2-2

CDR3nt: TGCAGTGCTAGAGAGGCAGGGTATAGCAATCAGCCCCAGCATTTT
CDR3aa: CSAREAGYSNQPQHF
abundance: many
v_gene: TRBV20-1
d_gene: .
j_gene: TRBJ1-5

CDR3nt: TGTGCCAGCAGTTTGACACAAGAGACCCAGTACTTC
CDR3aa: CASSLTQETQYF
abundance: many
v_gene: TRBV12-3/TRBV12-4
d_gene: .
j_gene: TRBJ2-5

CDR3nt: TGTGCCATCAGTGTTGAAAGGGATGAAAAACTGTTTTTT
CDR3aa: CAISVERDEKLFF
abundance: many
v_gene: TRBV10-3
d_gene: .
j_gene: TRBJ1-4

CDR3nt: TGTGCCAGCTCACAACTGGGGGCAGGGGGAACGGGGAACACTGAAGCTTTCTTT
CDR3aa: CASSQLGAGGTGNTEAFF
abundance: many
v_gene: TRBV18
d_gene: TRBD1
j_gene: TRBJ1-1

CDR3nt: TGTGCCAGCAGTTATCCCGGGGTAGCTAACTATGGCTACACCTTC
CDR3aa: CASSYPGVANYGYTF
abundance: many
v_gene: TRBV28
d_gene: .
j_gene: TRBJ1-2

CDR3nt: TGCAGTGCTAGAGACCAGGGCTCAGGTGGCGACGAGCAGTACTTC
CDR3aa: CSARDQGSGGDEQYF
abundance: many
v_gene: TRBV20-1
d_gene: .
j_gene: TRBJ2-7

CDR3nt: TGTGCCAGCAGGGGGGGACTCCAAGAGACCCAGTACTTC
CDR3aa: CASRGGLQETQYF
abundance: many
v_gene: TRBV12-3/TRBV12-4
d_gene: .
j_gene: TRBJ2-5

CDR3nt: TGTGCCAGCAGCGTAATCGGCGGGGGGTACGGTAACACAGATACGCAGTATTTT
CDR3aa: CASSVIGGGYGNTDTQYF
abundance: few
v_gene: TRBV9
d_gene: TRBD2
j_gene: TRBJ2-3

CDR3nt: TGTGCCAGTAGTATCGGGGCGTTGAACACTGTAGCTTTCTTT
CDR3aa: CASSIGALNTVAFF
abundance: many
v_gene: TRBV19
d_gene: .
j_gene: TRBJ1-1

CDR3nt: TGTGCCAGCAGCGTCTGGAGCGGTGAGCAGTTCTTC
CDR3aa: CASSVWSGEQFF
abundance: many
v_gene: TRBV7-3
d_gene: .
j_gene: TRBJ2-1

CDR3nt: TGCAGCGTTGAAGGTCGACCTAGCGGGAGCCTCGGGGGCGATGGAAACATTCAGTACTTC
CDR3aa: CSVEGRPSGSLGGDGNIQYF
abundance: many
v_gene: TRBV29-1
d_gene: TRBD2
j_gene: TRBJ2-4

CDR3nt: TGTGCCAGCAGCTTTGGAGGGTCGGGAGAGACCCAGTACTTC
CDR3aa: CASSFGGSGETQYF
abundance: many
v_gene: TRBV7-3
d_gene: .
j_gene: TRBJ2-5

CDR3nt: TGTGCCAGCAGCTCGCCCTGGGAGGGGGGAGAGACCCAGTACTTC
CDR3aa: CASSSPWEGGETQYF
abundance: many
v_gene: TRBV7-9
d_gene: .
j_gene: TRBJ2-5

CDR3nt: TGTGCCAGCAGCTCCCTCGGTACGCAGTATTTT
CDR3aa: CASSSLGTQYF
abundance: many
v_gene: TRBV11-2
d_gene: .
j_gene: TRBJ2-3

CDR3nt: TGTGCCAGCTCACTGACTCGACGGCAGGGGGATACGCAGTATTTT
CDR3aa: CASSLTRRQGDTQYF
abundance: many
v_gene: TRBV18
d_gene: .
j_gene: TRBJ2-3

CDR3nt: TGTGCCATCAGCGATGGACAGGTTGGAGATACGCAGTATTTT
CDR3aa: CAISDGQVGDTQYF
abundance: many
v_gene: TRBV10-3
d_gene: TRBD1
j_gene: TRBJ2-3

CDR3nt: TGTGCCAGCAGCCAAAAAGGGGCAGGAACGAATCAGCCCCAGCATTTT
CDR3aa: CASSQKGAGTNQPQHF
abundance: many
v_gene: TRBV3-1
d_gene: .
j_gene: TRBJ1-5

CDR3nt: TGCGCCAGCAGCTTGATGGCAGGGGGAGACTATGGCTACACCTTC
CDR3aa: CASSLMAGGDYGYTF
abundance: many
v_gene: TRBV5-1
d_gene: TRBD1
j_gene: TRBJ1-2

CDR3nt: TGTGCCAGCAGTTTATCTGGGAGGGGGTACACAGATACGCAGTATTTT
CDR3aa: CASSLSGRGYTDTQYF
abundance: many
v_gene: TRBV28
d_gene: .
j_gene: TRBJ2-3

CDR3nt: TGCAGTGCGACCGGGACAGGAGATAACTATGGCTACACCTTC
CDR3aa: CSATGTGDNYGYTF
abundance: many
v_gene: TRBV20-1
d_gene: TRBD1
j_gene: TRBJ1-2

CDR3nt: TGTGCCAGCAGCCCAGGACAGGGTAGGCATGAGCAGTTCTTC
CDR3aa: CASSPGQGRHEQFF
abundance: many
v_gene: TRBV6-6
d_gene: TRBD1
j_gene: TRBJ2-1

CDR3nt: TGCGCCAGCAGCCAAGAGCGTAGCGGGGGCCCCCGGAATGAGCAGTTCTTC
CDR3aa: CASSQERSGGPRNEQFF
abundance: many
v_gene: TRBV4-1
d_gene: TRBD2
j_gene: TRBJ2-1

CDR3nt: TGTGCCAGCTCACTAACAGCGGACACCGGGGAGCTGTTTTTT
CDR3aa: CASSLTADTGELFF
abundance: .
v_gene: TRBV18
d_gene: .
j_gene: TRBJ2-2

CDR3nt: TGTGCCATCAGTGAGTCGACTCGGACCGGGGAGCTGTTTTTT
CDR3aa: CAISESTRTGELFF
abundance: many
v_gene: TRBV10-3
d_gene: .
j_gene: TRBJ2-2

CDR3nt: TGTGCCAGCTCATCTCGGGACACTAGCACAGATACGCAGTATTTT
CDR3aa: CASSSRDTSTDTQYF
abundance: many
v_gene: TRBV18
d_gene: .
j_gene: TRBJ2-3

CDR3nt: TGTGCCAGCAGTTCCTACCGGGCCGAGGGGAGGCAAAAGACCCAGTACTTC
CDR3aa: CASSSYRAEGRQKTQYF
abundance: many
v_gene: TRBV27
d_gene: .
j_gene: TRBJ2-5

CDR3nt: TGCAGCGTCCAAGGGGGGAACGGGGAGCTGTTTTTT
CDR3aa: CSVQGGNGELFF
abundance: many
v_gene: TRBV29-1
d_gene: .
j_gene: TRBJ2-2

CDR3nt: TGTGCCATCAGTGGTCGGGACATTACCTACGAGAAGTACTTC
CDR3aa: CAISGRDITYEKYF
abundance: .
v_gene: TRBV10-3
d_gene: .
j_gene: TRBJ2-7

CDR3nt: TGCAGTGCTAGAGATCCGGAGGGTGGTCAGCCCCAGCATTTT
CDR3aa: CSARDPEGGQPQHF
abundance: many
v_gene: TRBV20-1
d_gene: .
j_gene: TRBJ1-5

CDR3nt: TGCGCCAGCGGGACTTCCGGGGGGGCGTTGGTCAAGGATGAGCAGTTCTTC
CDR3aa: CASGTSGGALVKDEQFF
abundance: many
v_gene: TRBV5-1
d_gene: TRBD2
j_gene: TRBJ2-1

CDR3nt: TGCGCCAGCAGCTTATCCGCAACTAATGAAAAACTGTTTTTT
CDR3aa: CASSLSATNEKLFF
abundance: many
v_gene: TRBV5-1
d_gene: .
j_gene: TRBJ1-4

CDR3nt: TGTGCCAGCAGTTCCCTCCGACTAGCGGACTCCTACGAGCAGTACTTC
CDR3aa: CASSSLRLADSYEQYF
abundance: many
v_gene: TRBV6-2/TRBV6-3
d_gene: TRBD2
j_gene: TRBJ2-7

CDR3nt: TGTGCCAGCAGCCAAGCTTTTCCGGGACAGGGAGGCGGCGAGCAGTACTTC
CDR3aa: CASSQAFPGQGGGEQYF
abundance: many
v_gene: TRBV3-1
d_gene: TRBD1
j_gene: TRBJ2-7

CDR3nt: TGTGCCAGCAGCCCCCACGCCGGTGCTAACTCCTACGAGCAGTACTTC
CDR3aa: CASSPHAGANSYEQYF
abundance: many
v_gene: TRBV9
d_gene: .
j_gene: TRBJ2-7

CDR3nt: TGCAGTGCTGATTCTATGGCTGCTAGCTCCTACGAGCAGTACTTC
CDR3aa: CSADSMAASSYEQYF
abundance: many
v_gene: TRBV20-1
d_gene: .
j_gene: TRBJ2-7

CDR3nt: TGTGCCAGCAGCTTAGTTAGCGGGGCCTCCTACGAGCAGTACTTC
CDR3aa: CASSLVSGASYEQYF
abundance: many
v_gene: TRBV7-2
d_gene: TRBD2
j_gene: TRBJ2-7

CDR3nt: TGTGCCAGCAGCGTCTCGGGACAGGGGAATGAAAAACTGTTTTTT
CDR3aa: CASSVSGQGNEKLFF
abundance: many
v_gene: TRBV9
d_gene: TRBD1
j_gene: TRBJ1-4

CDR3nt: TGTGCCAGCAGTGAATTGGTGGGACAGGCAAAAGGCTACACCTTC
CDR3aa: CASSELVGQAKGYTF
abundance: many
v_gene: TRBV2
d_gene: TRBD1
j_gene: TRBJ1-2